The TCR beta chain described here comes from a study of OX40 agonist ivuxolimab in advanced cancers. For the study at large: Patients were treated with intravenous ivuxolimab, dosed at 0.01 to 10 mg/kg and infused every 2 weeks. Among those treated, three patients had partial responses, one with hepatocellular carcinoma and two with cutaneous melanoma.

The data were produced by immunoSEQ multiplex PCR, yet TCRdb's version contains in-frame clones alone and is incomplete. This sample has 30,000 to 40,000 clones, with about nine tenths found just once. In this sample, this clone turned up once. This CDR3 spans 15 amino acids. The germline gives CDR1 SGHVS, CDR2 FQNEAQ. The V and J ends lost 1 base and 3 bases respectively, with 10 bases between them. Sequenced material: CD4+ or CD8+ T cells sorted from blood, taken in a trial of the OX40 agonist ivuxolimab. The rearrangement joins TRBV7-8 to TRBJ1-3; D remains ambiguous. The sequence was obtained from an adult with an advanced solid tumor such as melanoma, head and neck, liver or kidney cancer. The CDR3 reads CASSLVSKGGNTIYF. As DNA, the CDR3 is TGTGCCAGCAGCTTAGTGTCGAAGGGTGGAAACACCATATATTTT.